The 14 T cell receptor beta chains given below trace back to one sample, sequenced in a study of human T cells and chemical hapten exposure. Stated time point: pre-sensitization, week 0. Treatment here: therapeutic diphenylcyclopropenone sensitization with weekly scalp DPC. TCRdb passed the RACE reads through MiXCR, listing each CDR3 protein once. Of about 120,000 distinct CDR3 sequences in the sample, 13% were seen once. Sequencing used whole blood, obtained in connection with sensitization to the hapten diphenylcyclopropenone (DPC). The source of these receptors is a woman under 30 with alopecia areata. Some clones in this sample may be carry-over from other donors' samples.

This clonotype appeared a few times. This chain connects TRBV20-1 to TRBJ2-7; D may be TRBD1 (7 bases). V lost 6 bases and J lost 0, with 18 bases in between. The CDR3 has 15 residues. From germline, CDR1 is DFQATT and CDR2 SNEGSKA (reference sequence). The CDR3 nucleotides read TGCAGTGCCGGAGGGGGCCCCGTAACCTCCTACGAGCAGTACTTC. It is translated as CSAGGGPVTSYEQYF.

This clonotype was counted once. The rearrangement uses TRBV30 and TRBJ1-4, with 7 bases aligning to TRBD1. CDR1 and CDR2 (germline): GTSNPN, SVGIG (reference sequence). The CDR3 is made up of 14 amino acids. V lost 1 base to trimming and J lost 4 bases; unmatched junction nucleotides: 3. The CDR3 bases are TGTGCCTGGAGTGAGGGGACAGTTAATGAAAAACTGTTTTTT. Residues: CAWSEGTVNEKLFF.

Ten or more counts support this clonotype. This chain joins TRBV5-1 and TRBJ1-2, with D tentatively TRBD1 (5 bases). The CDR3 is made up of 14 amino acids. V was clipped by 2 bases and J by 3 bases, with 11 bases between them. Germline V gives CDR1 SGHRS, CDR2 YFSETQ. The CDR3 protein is CASSFQGGDYGYTF. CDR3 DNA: TGCGCCAGCAGCTTCCAGGGTGGCGACTATGGCTACACCTTC.

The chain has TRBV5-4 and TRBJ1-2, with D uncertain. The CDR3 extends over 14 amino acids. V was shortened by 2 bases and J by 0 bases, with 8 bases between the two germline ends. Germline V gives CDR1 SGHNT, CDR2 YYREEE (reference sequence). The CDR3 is CASSLSRANYGYTF. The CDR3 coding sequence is TGTGCCAGCAGCTTATCTCGAGCTAACTATGGCTACACCTTC.

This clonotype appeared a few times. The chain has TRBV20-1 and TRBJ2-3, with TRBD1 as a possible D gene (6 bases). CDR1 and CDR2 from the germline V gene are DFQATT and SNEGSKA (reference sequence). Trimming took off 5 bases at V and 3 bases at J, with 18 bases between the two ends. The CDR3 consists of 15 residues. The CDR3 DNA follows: TGCAGTGCTCGGGCCTGGACAGTTAAGACAGATACGCAGTATTTT. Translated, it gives CSARAWTVKTDTQYF.

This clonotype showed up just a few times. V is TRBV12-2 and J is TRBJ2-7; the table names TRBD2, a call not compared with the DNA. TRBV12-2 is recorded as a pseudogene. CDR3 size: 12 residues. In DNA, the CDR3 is TGTGCCACTAGCGGGGGCAACTACGAGCAGTACTTC. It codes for CATSGGNYEQYF.

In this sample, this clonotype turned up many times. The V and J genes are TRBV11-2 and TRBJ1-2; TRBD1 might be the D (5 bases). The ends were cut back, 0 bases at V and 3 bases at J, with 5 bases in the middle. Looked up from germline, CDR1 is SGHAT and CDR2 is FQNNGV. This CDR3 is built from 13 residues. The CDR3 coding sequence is TGTGCCAGCAGCTTAGAACAGGACTATGGCTACACCTTC. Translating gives CASSLEQDYGYTF.

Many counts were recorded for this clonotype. CDR3 in amino acids: CAISEAGQGFRRDTQYF. The DNA for the CDR3 is TGTGCCATCAGTGAAGCGGGCCAAGGGTTCAGGAGGGATACGCAGTATTTT. The chain recombines TRBV10-3 with TRBJ2-3, with D possibly being TRBD2 (6 bases). Germline V gives CDR1 ENHRY, CDR2 SYGVKD. The CDR3 totals 17 residues. Trimming took 3 bases from V and 6 from J, leaving 22 bases between them.

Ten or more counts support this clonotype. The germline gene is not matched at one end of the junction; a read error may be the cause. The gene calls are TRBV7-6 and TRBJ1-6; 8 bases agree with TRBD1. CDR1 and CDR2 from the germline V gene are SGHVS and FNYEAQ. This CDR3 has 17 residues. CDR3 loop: CASSPEAGGTYNSPLHF. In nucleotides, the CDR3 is TGTGCCAGCAGCCCCGAAGCAGGGGGCACCTATAATTCACCCCTCCATTTT.

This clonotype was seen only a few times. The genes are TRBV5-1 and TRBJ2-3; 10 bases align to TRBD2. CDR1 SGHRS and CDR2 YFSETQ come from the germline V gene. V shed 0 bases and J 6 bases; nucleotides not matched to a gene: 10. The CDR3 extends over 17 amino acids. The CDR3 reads CASSLAHASGGQDTQYF. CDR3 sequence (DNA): TGCGCCAGCAGCTTGGCCCATGCTAGCGGGGGCCAGGATACGCAGTATTTT.

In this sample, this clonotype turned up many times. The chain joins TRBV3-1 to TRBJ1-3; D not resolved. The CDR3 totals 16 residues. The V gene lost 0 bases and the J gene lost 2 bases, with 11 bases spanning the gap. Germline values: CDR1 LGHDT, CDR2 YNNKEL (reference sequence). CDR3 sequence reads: CASSQDVRGAGNTIYF. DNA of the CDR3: TGTGCCAGCAGCCAAGATGTCCGGGGAGCTGGAAACACCATATATTTT.

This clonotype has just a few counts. The CDR3 reads CASSPLAGVTYEQYF. CDR3 in DNA: TGTGCCAGCAGTCCTCTAGCGGGGGTCACCTACGAGCAGTACTTC. The chain couples TRBV12-3 or TRBV12-4 to TRBJ2-7; 10 bases agree with TRBD2. Trimming removed 5 bases from V and 2 bases from J; junction bases left unmatched: 6. This CDR3 is 15 amino acids long.

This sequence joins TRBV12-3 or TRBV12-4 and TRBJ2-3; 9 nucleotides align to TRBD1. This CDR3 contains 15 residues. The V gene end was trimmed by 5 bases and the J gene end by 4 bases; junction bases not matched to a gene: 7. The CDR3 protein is CASSPRTGVPDTQYF. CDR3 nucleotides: TGTGCCAGCAGTCCGCGGACAGGGGTTCCAGATACGCAGTATTTT.

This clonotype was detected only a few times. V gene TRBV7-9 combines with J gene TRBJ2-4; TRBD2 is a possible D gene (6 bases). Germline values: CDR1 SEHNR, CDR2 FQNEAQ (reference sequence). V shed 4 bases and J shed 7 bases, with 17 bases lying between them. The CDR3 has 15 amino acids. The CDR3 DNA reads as TGTGCCAGCAGCTCCTTCCGGGACTCAGAGAACATTCAGTACTTC. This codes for CASSSFRDSENIQYF.